One and the same sample provided the 29 T cell receptor beta chains below, sequenced in a study of blood T cell repertoires in COVID-19. Generated by immunoSEQ multiplex PCR, the TCRdb table keeps only in-frame clones and is missing some. The sample consists of 250,000 or so clones, about 80% of them appearing once. The sequencing sample was made of PBMCs or T cells enriched from blood (not recorded which). The source is a man aged 45-65 years who had recovered from COVID-19.

The chain recombines TRBV9 with TRBJ2-1; 8 bases align to TRBD2. The V and J ends lost 0 bases and 10 bases, in that order; junction bases with no gene match: 9. The CDR3 spans 15 residues. Germline V gene data show CDR1 as SGDLS and CDR2 as YYNGEE. DNA of the CDR3: TGTGCCAGCAGCGTAGCTACGAGCGGGAGTGGAGAGCAGTTCTTC. Translation gives CASSVATSGSGEQFF. The whole variable domain, filled in from reference TRBV9 and TRBJ2-1, reads DSGVTQTPKHLITATGQRVTLRCSPRSGDLSVYWYQQSLDQGLQFLIQYYNGEERAKGNILERFSAQQFPDLHSELNLSSLELGDSALYFCASSVATSGSGEQFFGPGTRLTVL.

This clone has at least ten counts. The chain couples TRBV4-2 to TRBJ2-2, with 11 nucleotides matching TRBD2. The V segment lost 0 bases and the J segment 4 bases; nucleotides outside the gene matches: 7. Germline V gene data show CDR1 as LGHNA and CDR2 as YNFKEQ. This CDR3 has 18 residues. As DNA, the CDR3 is TGTGCCAGCAGCCAAGATCGGAGACTAGCGGGACTCACCGGGGAGCTGTTTTTT. It translates to CASSQDRRLAGLTGELFF.

The chain carries TRBV5-1 and TRBJ2-3, with 7 bases fitting TRBD1. The germline gives CDR1 SGHRS, CDR2 YFSETQ. Trimming took 0 bases from V and 6 from J; bases not matched to a gene: 13. The CDR3 contains 17 residues. This chain's CDR3 is CASSLEGTVPLQDTQYF. The CDR3 DNA reads as TGCGCCAGCAGCTTGGAGGGGACAGTACCCCTTCAGGATACGCAGTATTTT.

This clone appeared a few times. This chain joins TRBV5-4 and TRBJ1-5; 8 positions agree with TRBD1. The V and J ends lost 4 bases and 4 bases, in that order; junction bases with no gene match: 7. CDR1 and CDR2 from the germline V gene are SGHNT and YYREEE (reference sequence). The CDR3 sequence is 15 residues long. The CDR3 reads CASSRQGTGNQPQHF. The CDR3 nucleotides read TGTGCCAGCAGCAGACAAGGGACAGGTAATCAGCCCCAGCATTTT.

This clone was seen a few times. This sequence joins TRBV3-1 (or the pseudogene TRBV3-2) and TRBJ1-2, with 8 bases aligning to TRBD1. Germline V lookup: CDR1 LGHDT, CDR2 YNNKEL (reference sequence). V shed 3 bases and J 7 bases; nucleotides not matched to a gene: 19. The CDR3 runs to 18 residues. The CDR3 DNA is TGTGCCAGCAGCCATAACCCCGGGTTCAACCAGGGGGCGCCTGGCTACACCTTC. Translated: CASSHNPGFNQGAPGYTF.

The chain couples TRBV12-3 or TRBV12-4 to TRBJ1-1, with D tentatively TRBD1 (5 bases). Trimming cost V 8 bases and J 3 bases, with 10 bases left between them. The CDR3 covers 12 residues. The CDR3 sequence is CASGGTDTEAFF. The CDR3 DNA sequence: TGTGCCAGCGGGGGGACTGACACTGAAGCTTTCTTT.

This rearrangement joins TRBV6-1 to TRBJ2-7; 9 bases fit TRBD1. J gave up 0 bases and V 2 bases, and 14 bases lay outside the gene matches. From germline, CDR1 is MNHNS and CDR2 SASEGT. CDR3 length: 19 amino acids. CDR3 DNA sequence: TGTGCCAGCAGTGAAATAAACAGGGGGCGCCTCCAAAGCTCCTACGAGCAGTACTTC. This translates into CASSEINRGRLQSSYEQYF.

This clone was counted a single time. The gene calls are TRBV4-2 and TRBJ2-5, with D perhaps matching TRBD1 (5 bases). Germline assignment: CDR1 LGHNA and CDR2 YNFKEQ. Trimming stripped 0 bases from V and 3 bases from J, with 8 bases between. The CDR3 runs 14 residues. CDR3 DNA sequence: TGTGCCAGCAGCCAAGAACCAGGGAAAGAGACCCAGTACTTC. It codes for CASSQEPGKETQYF.

The V call is TRBV25-1, the J call TRBJ2-3; unclear D gene. Between the trimmed V and J ends, which lost 8 bases and 4 bases, there was a span of 16 bases. Germline V gene data show CDR1 as MGHDK and CDR2 as SYGVNS. The CDR3 spans 14 residues. The CDR3 region has the DNA TGTGCCAGCGCTCGGGTAGTAGAACCAGATACGCAGTATTTT. Encoded protein: CASARVVEPDTQYF.

The gene calls are TRBV28 and TRBJ1-2; D is possibly TRBD1 (5 bases). The CDR3 loop spans 13 amino acids. Germline V gene data show CDR1 as MDHEN and CDR2 as SYDVKM. With 4 bases removed from V and 6 bases from J, the gap between germline ends came to 12 bases. In nucleotides, the CDR3 is TGTGCCAGCAGTTGGGGGGACGGCAATGGCTACACCTTC. Its protein is CASSWGDGNGYTF.

Only a few counts were recorded for this clone. The chain employs TRBV4-1 and TRBJ1-2; D remains unclear. This CDR3 region has 17 residues. V gave up 0 bases and J gave up 1 base, with 15 bases separating them. Germline V gene data show CDR1 as MGHRA and CDR2 as YSYEKL. The CDR3 sequence is CASSQDPAGSVNYGYTF. The DNA of the CDR3 is TGCGCCAGCAGCCAAGATCCCGCAGGCTCAGTTAACTATGGCTACACCTTC.

The rearrangement links TRBV6-5 to TRBJ1-1; no clear D gene. The CDR3 contains 14 residues. Trimming took off 2 bases at V and 4 bases at J, with 11 bases between the two ends. Germline CDR1 MNHEY, CDR2 SVGAGI. In DNA form, the CDR3 reads TGTGCCAGCAGTTACCCCGGGCGGGGCACTGAAGCTTTCTTT. This encodes CASSYPGRGTEAFF.

This rearrangement joins TRBV10-2 to TRBJ1-5; 8 bases line up with TRBD1. Germline values: CDR1 WSHSY, CDR2 SAAADI. The V gene end was trimmed by 3 bases and the J gene end by 0 bases; junction bases not matched to a gene: 10. The CDR3 is made up of 18 amino acids. The CDR3 DNA is TGCGCCAGCAGTGAATGGGAGACAGGGGTGAATAGCAATCAGCCCCAGCATTTT. Its translation is CASSEWETGVNSNQPQHF.

The chain couples TRBV6-5 to TRBJ1-1; TRBD1 agrees at 7 bases. V gave up 5 bases and J gave up 6 bases; unmatched junction bases: 9. CDR3 length: 14 amino acids. Germline CDR1 is MNHEY and CDR2 is SVGAGI. The CDR3 is CASSTWRGRPEAFF. The CDR3 coding sequence is TGTGCCAGCAGTACGTGGAGGGGGCGACCTGAAGCTTTCTTT.

This sequence joins TRBV3-1 (or the pseudogene TRBV3-2) and TRBJ2-5; D remains ambiguous. Germline CDR1 LGHDT, CDR2 YNNKEL (reference sequence). This CDR3 spans 16 amino acids. V was trimmed by 1 base and J by 2 bases, leaving 14 bases between them. CDR3 nucleotide sequence: TGTGCCAGCAGCCAAGTTCAGTCCTTAACACAAGAGACCCAGTACTTC. Translating gives CASSQVQSLTQETQYF.

Written as DNA, the CDR3 is TGTGCCACCAGTGATTCACGGGGGATCCGGGAGACCCAGTACTTC. Its translation: CATSDSRGIRETQYF. V gene TRBV24-1 combines with J gene TRBJ2-5; a weak D match, TRBD2 (6 bases). CDR3 size: 15 residues. Germline V gene sequence: CDR1 KGHDR, CDR2 SFDVKD. V shed 2 bases and J shed 5 bases, with 14 bases lying between them.

The chain combines TRBV6-5 with TRBJ2-2; 8 bases are a match to TRBD2. From germline, CDR1 is MNHEY and CDR2 SVGAGI. This CDR3 comprises 14 residues. Germline trimming cut 6 bases from V and 6 bases from J; bases unmatched to any gene: 6. CDR3 loop: CASRPGLEAGELFF. The CDR3 coding sequence is TGTGCCAGCAGACCGGGACTAGAAGCCGGGGAGCTGTTTTTT.

This chain uses TRBV7-9 with TRBJ2-5; 9 bases line up with TRBD2. The V gene's germline CDR1 is SEHNR and CDR2 FQNEAQ (reference sequence). With V trimmed by 5 bases and J by 3 bases, 13 bases remained unmatched. The CDR3 covers 17 residues. The CDR3 sequence: CASSAEPFGLAKETQYF. CDR3 nucleotides: TGTGCCAGCAGCGCAGAACCATTCGGACTAGCGAAAGAGACCCAGTACTTC.

The chain combines TRBV20-1 with TRBJ2-7; D remains unclear. Germline-derived CDR1 and CDR2 are DFQATT and SNEGSKA (reference sequence). V was trimmed by 3 bases and J by 2 bases, leaving 17 bases between them. This CDR3 is 15 amino acids long. CDR3 sequence reads: CSASPGAHLAYEQYF. The CDR3 DNA follows: TGCAGTGCTAGTCCTGGAGCCCACCTCGCCTACGAGCAGTACTTC.

The J gene is TRBJ2-7, the V gene TRBV27; possibly TRBD1 for D (6 bases). The germline gives CDR1 MNHEY, CDR2 SMNVEV (reference sequence). This CDR3 region has 17 residues. Between the trimmed V and J ends, which lost 5 bases and 3 bases, there was a span of 23 bases. DNA of the CDR3: TGTGCCAGCAGTATCCTATTTCAGACAGACAGGCGCTACGAGCAGTACTTC. It translates to CASSILFQTDRRYEQYF.

The gene calls are TRBV5-4 and TRBJ1-2, with no clear D. Between the trimmed V and J ends, which lost 0 bases and 2 bases, there was a span of 11 bases. CDR1 is SGHNT and CDR2 is YYREEE in the germline V gene (reference sequence). This CDR3 has 15 amino acids. The CDR3 bases are TGTGCCAGCAGCTTGGGAGGGCCGGGGAACTATGGCTACACCTTC. This codes for CASSLGGPGNYGYTF. Full variable domain (missing parts from reference TRBV5-4 and TRBJ1-2): ETGVTQSPTHLIKTRGQQVTLRCSSQSGHNTVSWYQQALGQGPQFIFQYYREEENGRGNFPPRFSGLQFPNYSSELNVNALELDDSALYLCASSLGGPGNYGYTFGSGTRLTVV.

J is TRBJ1-2 and V is TRBV10-3, with D unclear. Germline lookup yields CDR1 ENHRY and CDR2 SYGVKD. V was shortened by 6 bases and J by 0 bases, with 5 bases between the two germline ends. The CDR3 sequence is 12 residues long. The CDR3 nucleotides read TGTGCCATCAGGGACTCTAACTATGGCTACACCTTC. Residues: CAIRDSNYGYTF.

V usage is TRBV27 and J usage is TRBJ2-3, with TRBD2 identical over 8 bases. The ends lost 6 bases at V and 5 bases at J; junction bases unmatched: 13. Germline CDR1 and CDR2: MNHEY and SMNVEV (reference sequence). The CDR3 contains 16 residues. CDR3 residues: CASRDLGTSIGDTQYF. Here the CDR3 DNA reads TGTGCCAGCAGGGATCTCGGGACTAGTATCGGAGATACGCAGTATTTT.

The chain combines TRBV4-1 with TRBJ2-7; possible D gene TRBD2, 6 bases. Germline CDR1 and CDR2: MGHRA and YSYEKL. V was clipped by 1 base and J by 5 bases, with 18 bases between them. The CDR3 consists of 16 residues. CDR3 coding DNA: TGCGCCAGCAGCCAAGGTCGGGGTGGAGGGGAGGACGAGCAGTACTTC. Translating it yields CASSQGRGGGEDEQYF.

The V and J genes are TRBV7-2 and TRBJ2-3; 9 bases are shared with TRBD1. This CDR3 has 17 amino acids. Unmatched junction bases numbered 14, after V lost 5 bases and J lost 5 bases. The germline V gene encodes CDR1 SGHTA and CDR2 FQGNSA. The CDR3 loop reads CASSLRPRDRVIDTQYF. As DNA, the CDR3 is TGTGCCAGCAGCCTCCGACCCCGGGACAGGGTTATAGATACGCAGTATTTT.

This clone was detected only once. The gene calls are TRBV5-1 and TRBJ2-7; the D gene is possibly TRBD1 (6 bases). Germline values: CDR1 SGHRS, CDR2 YFSETQ. Trimming left V 0 bases short and J 5 bases short, with 9 bases between. This CDR3 comprises 13 residues. The CDR3 here is CASSLGGQNEQYF. CDR3 nucleotides: TGCGCCAGCAGCTTGGGGGGGCAGAACGAGCAGTACTTC.

The chain recombines TRBV2 with TRBJ1-2; D remains unclear. Germline CDR1 and CDR2: SNHLY and FYNNEI. The length of the CDR3 is 14 residues. Trimming removed 6 bases at V and 0 bases at J, with 11 bases between. In nucleotides, the CDR3 is TGTGCCAGCAGAACAGAAGTACCTAACTATGGCTACACCTTC. Translation: CASRTEVPNYGYTF. Supplemented by reference TRBV2 and TRBJ1-2, the full variable domain reads EPEVTQTPSHQVTQMGQEVILRCVPISNHLYFYWYRQILGQKVEFLVSFYNNEISEKSEIFDDQFSVERPDGSNFTLKIRSTKLEDSAMYFCASRTEVPNYGYTFGSGTRLTVV.

The chain combines TRBV6-5 with TRBJ1-5, with a weak D call TRBD1 (5 bases). Germline V gene sequence: CDR1 MNHEY, CDR2 SVGAGI. Trimming left V 2 bases short and J 4 bases short, with 15 bases between. The CDR3 totals 16 residues. Here the CDR3 reads CASSYITRRANQPQHF. CDR3 nucleotides: TGTGCCAGCAGTTACATCACCCGCAGGGCAAATCAGCCCCAGCATTTT.

The rearrangement links TRBV3-1 (or the pseudogene TRBV3-2) to TRBJ2-1; possible D gene TRBD2, 5 bases. Germline lookup yields CDR1 LGHDT and CDR2 YNNKEL (reference sequence). Trimming left V 4 bases short and J 12 bases short, with 16 bases between. The CDR3 totals 13 residues. The CDR3 DNA is TGTGCCAGCAGCCTACACGAAAAAGGGAGGCAGTTCTTC. Amino acids: CASSLHEKGRQFF.